Below are 5 T cell receptor beta chains sequenced from a single sample in a study of blood T cell repertoires in COVID-19. Some clones are missing from TCRdb's copy, which holds only in-frame ones; the method was immunoSEQ multiplex PCR. Of about 160,000 clones listed, around 84% are singletons. The specimen sequenced was peripheral blood. The receptors stem from a woman older than 75 with acute or convalescent COVID-19.

This clone has at least ten counts. The CDR3 is CASSLIAGAETQYF. CDR3 bases: TGTGCCAGCAGCTTAATTGCAGGGGCTGAGACCCAGTACTTC. The chain links TRBV7-9 to TRBJ2-5; TRBD1 might be the D (6 bases). The germline V and J ends were trimmed by 2 bases and 5 bases, with 12 bases remaining between them. Germline CDR1 SEHNR, CDR2 FQNEAQ (reference sequence). There are 14 residues in the CDR3.

V gene TRBV2 combines with J gene TRBJ1-6, with 7 bases identical to TRBD1. Losses at the gene ends were 4 bases for V and 7 bases for J; bases not matched to a gene: 4. In germline, CDR1 is SNHLY, CDR2 FYNNEI. This CDR3 has 14 residues. This chain's CDR3 is CASSGDRTNSPLHF. In nucleotides, the CDR3 is TGTGCCAGCAGTGGGGACAGAACAAATTCACCCCTCCACTTT.

The rearrangement joins TRBV25-1 to TRBJ2-7; 7 bases align to TRBD1. J was trimmed by 6 bases and V by 5 bases; bases with no gene match: 7. This CDR3 is 13 amino acids long. Germline V gives CDR1 MGHDK, CDR2 SYGVNS. This CDR3 is CASSIQGFSEQYF. CDR3 sequence (DNA): TGTGCCAGCAGTATACAGGGGTTTAGCGAGCAGTACTTC.

The chain combines TRBV6-2 or TRBV6-3 with TRBJ2-7; 7 bases fit TRBD2. Germline V gene data show CDR1 as MNHEY and CDR2 as SVGEGT. The CDR3 runs to 16 residues. V dropped 4 bases and J dropped 1; count of bases not matched to a gene: 10. CDR3 DNA: TGTGCCAGCAGTTCCCTGACTAGCCGAACGTCCTACGAGCAGTACTTC. As protein: CASSSLTSRTSYEQYF.

The rearrangement joins TRBV18 to TRBJ2-1; 11 bases are shared with TRBD2. Germline V CDR1 and CDR2: KGHSH, LQKENI. The CDR3 has 14 residues. V lost 5 bases, J lost 5 bases, and 2 bases stayed unmatched. CDR3 DNA sequence: TGTGCCAGCTCATTAGCGGGAGGGGACAATGAGCAGTTCTTC. Amino acids: CASSLAGGDNEQFF.